This T cell receptor beta chain was sequenced for a study of T cell responses to AZD1222 COVID-19 vaccine. The germline V gene has CDR1 SGHRS and CDR2 YFSETQ. The CDR3 is made up of 15 amino acids. Deletions cut 0 bases from V and 4 bases from J, with 13 bases between. Only in-frame clones appear in the TCRdb table, and some are missing; sequencing was by immunoSEQ multiplex PCR. The data contain 30,000 to 35,000 clones, about 84% of them seen just once; the ten biggest clones take up about 4%. The specimen comprised peripheral blood, sampled 28 days after the second AZD1222 dose. The chain employs TRBV5-1 and TRBJ1-1; D gene uncertain. The sequence derives from an adult who received the AZD1222 COVID-19 vaccine. CDR3 DNA: TGCGCCAGCAGCTTGGAAGGCACTATGGGCACTGAAGCTTTCTTT. Translation gives CASSLEGTMGTEAFF.